Included here is one TCR beta chain sequence, with context. Its specific antigen is unknown. No base quality values were provided; no much bigger clone lies one nucleotide off. The data originate from a study of blood T cell dynamics during melanoma immunotherapy (dated by TCRdb to the early 2020s). For the wider study: All patients had metastatic melanoma and were given first-line pembrolizumab or nivolumab plus ipilimumab as standard of care in the United Kingdom. To identify early correlates of response, the study profiled peripheral T cell receptor repertoires in patients with metastatic melanoma before and after one cycle of checkpoint inhibitor therapy. The training cohort consisted of consecutive patients, while an additional independent group of patients from the same centre was pooled to form an external validation set.

For each sorted CD8+ T cell subset, the entire amount of extracted DNA was loaded into the assay. The immunoSEQ TCRb Assay kit was used according to manufacturer instructions to amplify TCR beta CDR3 sequences from genomic DNA. The KAPA Library Quantification Kit for Illumina platforms was used to quantify the pooled libraries by qPCR. Pooled libraries were clustered at 0.6-1.1 pM and sequenced on an Illumina NextSeq 500. In the original analysis: Analysis of the TCR data relied on immunoSEQ ANALYZER and the R LymphoSeq package. A rearrangement efficiency score was calculated as productive divided by the sum of productive and non-productive CDR3 sequences. Clonality was assessed using the Gini coefficient and diversity using the Renyi index at alpha=1, with pairwise comparisons between timepoints within each patient. Clonal relatedness used an edit distance of 3, and repertoire similarity used the Bhattacharyya coefficient, both computed in LymphoSeq. Linear discriminant analysis on week-3 changes in clonality and diversity was built with the R MASS and caret packages to classify response. Here the immuneACCESS table is served through TCRdb, limited to in-frame sequences with V and J called. Missing clones are a known gap in these copies; in checked studies unresolved V genes cover under half, and the rest lacks a known reason. For V, J and clone size, that table is used; D and trimming come from the DNA. This sample lists about 16,000 clones; less than 95% were detected once. 0.21% of the sample rests with the top ten.

The sample's time point, from its label and the paper: week 3, after first cycle of checkpoint inhibitor. Blood was sampled before treatment (T0) and at week 3 (W3), after the first cycle of checkpoint blockade. Except for a couple of patients with rapid clinical progression, response was assessed 12 weeks after the first infusion by RECIST 1.1; disease control meant complete response, partial response or stable disease. Any patient who had received prior systemic cancer treatment, was on concomitant immunosuppressant therapy or had synchronous other active malignancies was excluded. Sorted CD8+ memory and naive T cell subsets were sequenced at T0 and W3 from six patients, of whom three were progressing and three had disease control. Lymphoprep and SepMate tubes were used to isolate PBMC from blood, and red cell lysis was then performed. DNA from PBMC and sorted T cell subsets was extracted with QIAamp DNA Blood Mini kits. CD8+ T cell subsets were sorted live on a FACSAria III cytometer and then frozen prior to DNA extraction. Fresh PBMC intended for flow cytometry were kept at 4 degrees C in PBS containing roughly 1.8% fetal bovine serum and were analyzed within 24 hours.

Points the paper makes about the study in general: The relatively small sample size was recognized as a factor that could limit how well the results generalize. Among sorted CD8+ subsets, TIE cells showed the highest similarity to cfDNA CDR3 sequences and the highest clonality, suggesting active turnover with convergence on dominant clones. Whether the T cell clones driving repertoire changes were melanoma-specific or reflected general immune activation could not be determined in the study.

From the cysteine up to the phenylalanine, the CDR3 has a length of 16 residues. Kept here is only the CDR3 DNA, which spans 48 bases and is read in frame from base 1. Germline trimming amounts to 2 bases on V and 4 bases on J, with 7 as the count of junction bases outside the gene matches. CDR1 SGHVS and CDR2 FQNEAQ are derived from the germline V gene. Rearrangement joined TRBV7-8 to TRBJ2-7; 11 nucleotides in the junction match TRBD2. The sequence was collected from a human donor with melanoma. This specimen was effector memory CD8+ T cells from blood, taken from a patient treated with checkpoint blockade. The CDR3 has the sequence CASSLPLAGGQYEQYF. The DNA sequence reads TGTGCCAGCAGCTTACCGCTAGCGGGAGGACAATACGAGCAGTACTTC.